This TCR beta chain comes out of a study of radiotherapy plus CTLA-4 blockade in lung cancer. The ends lost 3 bases at V and 3 bases at J; junction bases unmatched: 8. This CDR3 contains 15 residues. Germline CDR1 and CDR2: SQVTM and ANQGSEA. Profiled with immunoSEQ multiplex PCR; TCRdb holds only in-frame clones, not every one. The table records 100,000 to 150,000 clones, 85% to 90% of them present only once. Focal radiation plus CTLA-4 blockade with ipilimumab was given to patients with chemo-refractory metastatic non-small-cell lung cancer. Concerning this clone itself: What it binds is unknown.

Regarding the study as a whole: Response, reportedly, was best predicted by interferon-beta along with early blood T cell clone dynamics. Some TCR clones had been derived from tumors. These clones expanded in peripheral blood after radiotherapy plus ipilimumab.

Material: peripheral blood, obtained from a patient treated with radiotherapy plus ipilimumab. V is TRBV29-1 and J is TRBJ2-3, with 8 bases fitting TRBD2. This TCR was recovered from a human donor with non-small cell lung cancer that progressed on radiotherapy plus ipilimumab. CDR3 sequence: CSVEAGGLFTDTQYF. DNA for the CDR3: TGCAGCGTTGAGGCGGGGGGTTTGTTTACAGATACGCAGTATTTT.